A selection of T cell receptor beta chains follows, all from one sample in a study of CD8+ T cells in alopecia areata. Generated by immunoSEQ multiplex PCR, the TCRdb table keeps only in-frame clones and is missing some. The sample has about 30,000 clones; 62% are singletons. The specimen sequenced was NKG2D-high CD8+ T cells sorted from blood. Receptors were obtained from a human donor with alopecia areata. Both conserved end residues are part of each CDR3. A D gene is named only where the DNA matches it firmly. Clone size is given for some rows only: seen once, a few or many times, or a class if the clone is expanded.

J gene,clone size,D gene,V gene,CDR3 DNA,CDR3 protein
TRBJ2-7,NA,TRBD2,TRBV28,TGTGCCAGCGCAGCGGGAACCTACGAGCAGTACTTC,CASAAGTYEQYF
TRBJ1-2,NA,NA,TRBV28,TGTGCCAGCAGTACAGCAGGTTCTGGGGGGATTGAGCCTGTCACCTTC,CASSTAGSGGIEPVTF
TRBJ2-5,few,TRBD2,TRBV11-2,TGTGCCACCTCCGGGACTAGCGGGGGGGCCTCGATCGAGACCCAGTACTTC,CATSGTSGGASIETQYF
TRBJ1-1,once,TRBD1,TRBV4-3,TGCGCCAGCAGCCAATCCGGGACAGGTACCTTTCATGAAGCTTTCTTT,CASSQSGTGTFHEAFF
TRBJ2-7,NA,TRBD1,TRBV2,TGTGCCAGCAGCCCCCAGGACAGGCCCGCTCACGAGCAGTACTTC,CASSPQDRPAHEQYF
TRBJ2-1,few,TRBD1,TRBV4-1,TGCGCCAGCAGCCCTGGGACAGGTGACAATGAGCAGTTCTTC,CASSPGTGDNEQFF
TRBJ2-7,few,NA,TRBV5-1,TGCGCCAGCAGCTTACCCCGGTTGCCCCCGGACTACGAGCAGTACTTC,CASSLPRLPPDYEQYF
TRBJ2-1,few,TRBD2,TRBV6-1,TGTGCCAGCAGTGGCTACGGGGGGGACTCCTACAATGAGCAGTTCTTC,CASSGYGGDSYNEQFF
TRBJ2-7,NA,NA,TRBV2,TGTGCCAGCAGTGAAGCCAGGGGGGTTGTCTACGAGCAGTACTTC,CASSEARGVVYEQYF
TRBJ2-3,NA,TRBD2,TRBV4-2,TGTGCCAGCAGCCAAGATCCGGGACTAGCCTTACCCATTACAGATACGCAGTATTTT,CASSQDPGLALPITDTQYF
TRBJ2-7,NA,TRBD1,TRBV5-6,TGTGCCAGCAGTCTTGGGGCAGGGGGCTACGAGCAGTACTTC,CASSLGAGGYEQYF
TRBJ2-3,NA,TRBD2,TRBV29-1,TGCAGCGTTGAATCGTTTGTGGCGGGAGGCCTAGCTAGCACAGATACGCAGTATTTT,CSVESFVAGGLASTDTQYF
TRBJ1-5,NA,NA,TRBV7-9,TGTGCCAGCAGCAGGGGCAATCAGCCCCAGCATTTT,CASSRGNQPQHF
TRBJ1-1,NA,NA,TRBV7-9,TGTGCCAGCAGCCAAGTGGTGAGGGATGAAGCTTTCTTT,CASSQVVRDEAFF
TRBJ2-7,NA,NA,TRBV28,TGTGCCAGCAGTATAGGGGACCGAACCTACGAGCAGTACTTC,CASSIGDRTYEQYF
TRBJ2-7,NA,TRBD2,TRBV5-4,TGTGCCAGCAGCCGTACGGGACTAGCGGGAGGGCCCTACGAGCAGTACTTC,CASSRTGLAGGPYEQYF
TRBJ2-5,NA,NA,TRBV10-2,TGCGCCAGCAGGGCTCCCGGGAGTCGCAGCGAGACCCAGTACTTC,CASRAPGSRSETQYF
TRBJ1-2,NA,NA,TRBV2,TGTGCCAGCAGTGACCCGAAAGGCTACACCTTC,CASSDPKGYTF
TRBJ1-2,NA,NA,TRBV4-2,TGTGCCAGCAGTCAGGGTCGCTATGGCTACACCTTC,CASSQGRYGYTF
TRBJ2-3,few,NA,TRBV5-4,TGTGCCAGCAGCTTATCCAGGTTCACAGATACGCAGTATTTT,CASSLSRFTDTQYF
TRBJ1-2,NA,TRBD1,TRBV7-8,TGTGCCAGCAGCTTATTCGAACAGGGGATCCATGGCTACACCTTC,CASSLFEQGIHGYTF
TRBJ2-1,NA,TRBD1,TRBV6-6,TGTGCCAGCACTCCCCCGGGACAGGGGCATAATGAGCAGTTCTTC,CASTPPGQGHNEQFF
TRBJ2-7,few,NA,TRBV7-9,TGTGCCAGCAGGTTGGACTCCCAATACGAGCAGTACTTC,CASRLDSQYEQYF
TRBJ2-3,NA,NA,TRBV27,TGTGCCAGCTCCCCCATGGGAGCCACAGATACGCAGTATTTT,CASSPMGATDTQYF
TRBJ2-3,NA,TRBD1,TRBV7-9,TGTGCCAGCAGTTCTGGGACAGGGGGCGAAGATACGCAGTATTTT,CASSSGTGGEDTQYF
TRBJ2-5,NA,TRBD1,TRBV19,TGTGCCAGTAGTGAACACAGGGGTAGGCAAGAGACCCAGTACTTC,CASSEHRGRQETQYF
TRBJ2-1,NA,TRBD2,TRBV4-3,TGCGCCAGCAGCGACCGGGACTACGGCGGCGATGAGCAGTTCTTC,CASSDRDYGGDEQFF
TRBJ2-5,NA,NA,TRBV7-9,TGTGCCAGCAGCTCGCTAAATACAGGGAAAGAGACCCAGTACTTC,CASSSLNTGKETQYF
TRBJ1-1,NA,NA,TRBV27,TGTGCCAGCAGTTTCTACGGAAACACTGAAGCTTTCTTT,CASSFYGNTEAFF
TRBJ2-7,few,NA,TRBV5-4,TGTGCCAGCAGCTTGGAGAGCTCCTACGAGCAGTACTTC,CASSLESSYEQYF
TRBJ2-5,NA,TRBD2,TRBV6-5,TGCGCCAGCAGTTATTTCCGGACTAGCGGGAGCGAGACCCAGTACTTC,CASSYFRTSGSETQYF
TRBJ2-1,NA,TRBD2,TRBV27,TGTGCCAGCAGTTTAGCAGCTAGCGGGATCTCCTACAATGAGCAGTTCTTC,CASSLAASGISYNEQFF
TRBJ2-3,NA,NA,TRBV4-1,TGCGCCAGCAGCCAAACTGCGGCTGACACAGATACGCAGTATTTT,CASSQTAADTDTQYF
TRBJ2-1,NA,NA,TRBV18,TGTGCCAGCTCACAGGGATTGGGGTACAATGAGCAGTTCTTC,CASSQGLGYNEQFF
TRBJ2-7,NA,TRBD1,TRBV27,TGTGCCAGCAGTCTAGCCCCTGCAGGGGGCCCGTACGAGCAGTACTTC,CASSLAPAGGPYEQYF
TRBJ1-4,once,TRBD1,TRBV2,TGTGCCAGCCGGACAGGGAGGGGCGAAAAACTGTTTTTT,CASRTGRGEKLFF
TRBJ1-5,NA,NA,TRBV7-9,TGTGCCAGCAGCCCCGGGACGGCTAATAATCAGCCCCAGCATTTT,CASSPGTANNQPQHF
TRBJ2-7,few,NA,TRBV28,TGTGCCAGCAGTTTGGTTAGTTCCTACGAGCAGTACTTC,CASSLVSSYEQYF
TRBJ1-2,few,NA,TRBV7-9,TGTGCCAGCAGCTTATGGTTCGAGGTGGAGACCTCTAACTATGGCTACACCTTC,CASSLWFEVETSNYGYTF
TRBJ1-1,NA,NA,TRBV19,TGTGCCAGTAGTATGATTCTGGGGGGCACTGAAGCTTTCTTT,CASSMILGGTEAFF
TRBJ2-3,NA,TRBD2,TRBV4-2,TGTGCCAGCAGCCACTTACTAGCGGGCGCTGGCACAGATACGCAGTATTTT,CASSHLLAGAGTDTQYF